This record covers a single T cell receptor beta chain. J was trimmed by 2 bases and V by 4 bases; bases with no gene match: 3. Germline-derived CDR1 and CDR2 are KGHDR and SFDVKD. The CDR3 consists of 14 residues. This entry is derived from a study of blood T cell repertoires in COVID-19. Data came from immunoSEQ multiplex PCR; TCRdb stores just in-frame clones and leaves some out. This table has some 350,000 clones, nearly 90% appearing once. The chain recombines TRBV24-1 with TRBJ1-2; 7 nucleotides align to TRBD1. This receptor was taken from a man between 18 and 29 years old with active or convalescent COVID-19. The sample was peripheral blood. The CDR3 loop is CATSDPTGNYGYTF. CDR3 sequence (DNA): TGTGCCACCAGTGACCCGACAGGGAACTATGGCTACACCTTC.